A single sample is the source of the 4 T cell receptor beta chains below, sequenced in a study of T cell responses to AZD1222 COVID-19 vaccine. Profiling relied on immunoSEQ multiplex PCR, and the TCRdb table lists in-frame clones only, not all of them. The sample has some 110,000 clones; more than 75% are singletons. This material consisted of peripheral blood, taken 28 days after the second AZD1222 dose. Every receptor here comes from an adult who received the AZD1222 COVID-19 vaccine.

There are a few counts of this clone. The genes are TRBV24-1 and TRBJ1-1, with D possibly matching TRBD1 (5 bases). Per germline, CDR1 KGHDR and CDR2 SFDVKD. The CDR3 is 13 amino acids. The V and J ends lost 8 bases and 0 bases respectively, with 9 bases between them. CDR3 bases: TGTGCCACCACCGAGGGGATGAACACTGAAGCTTTCTTT. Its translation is CATTEGMNTEAFF.

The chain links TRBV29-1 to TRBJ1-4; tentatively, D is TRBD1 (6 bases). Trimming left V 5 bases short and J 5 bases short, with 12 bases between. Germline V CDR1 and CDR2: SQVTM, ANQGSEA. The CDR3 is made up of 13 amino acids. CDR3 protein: CSVLGGGNEKLFF. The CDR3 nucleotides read TGCAGCGTTTTAGGGGGGGGCAATGAAAAACTGTTTTTT.

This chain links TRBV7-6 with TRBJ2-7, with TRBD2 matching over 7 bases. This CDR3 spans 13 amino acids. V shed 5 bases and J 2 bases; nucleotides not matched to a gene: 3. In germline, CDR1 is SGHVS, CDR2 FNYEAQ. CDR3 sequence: CASSPSGAYEQYF. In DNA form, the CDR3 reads TGTGCCAGCAGCCCGAGCGGGGCCTACGAGCAGTACTTC. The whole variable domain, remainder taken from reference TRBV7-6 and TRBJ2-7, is GAGVSQSPRYKVTKRGQDVALRCDPISGHVSLYWYRQALGQGPEFLTYFNYEAQQDKSGLPNDRFSAERPEGSISTLTIQRTEQRDSAMYRCASSPSGAYEQYFGPGTRLTVT.

The CDR3 region is CASSLGRPSGNTIYF. The CDR3 nucleotides are TGTGCCAGCAGCTTAGGCAGACCCTCTGGAAACACCATATATTTT. This sequence joins TRBV7-2 and TRBJ1-3; D unresolved. Germline CDR1 reads SGHTA; CDR2 reads FQGNSA. V was pared by 1 base and J by 0 bases, with 7 bases between. This CDR3 has 15 residues.